This T cell receptor beta chain was identified during a study of identical twins (dated by TCRdb to 2015 to 2016). Regarding the complete study: To test whether fetal clonotypes persist, the study used deep sequencing on TCR alpha and beta repertoires from monozygotic twins, unrelated adults of various ages, and cord blood. To rule out contamination, the twin experiments were replicated at different times with different library preparation protocols. The study at large found these results: Zero-insertion analyses could be partly confounded by invariant T cells such as MAIT and iNKT, although diverse VJ usage argued against such confounding for most clonotypes. Because the same donors could not be followed over many years, the conclusions depended on cross-sectional statistical analysis. Fewer insertions were carried by abundant cord blood beta clonotypes; a weaker similar trend was observed in young adult naive repertoires, while no such trend was observed in memory repertoires. In beta out-of-frame sequences, excess twin sharing was weaker, because having fewer shared sequences lowered the signal-to-noise ratio. Recombination models systematically underestimated out-of-frame TCR alpha sharing in monozygotic twins but agreed with sharing between unrelated individuals. Compared with coincidental sharing between unrelated individuals, out-of-frame TCR alpha sequences shared between twins had an excess of sequences with low generation probability.

In its sample, this clonotype was seen many times. This clone's antigen is unknown. Nothing much larger sits one base from this clone, and base qualities are not available. Every donor in the study was a healthy Caucasian. The twin cohort comprised three pairs of female monozygotic twins, all aged roughly 18 to 30 years. CD4+ and CD8+ T cell populations were isolated with positive isolation kits from Invitrogen. Preparation of the library involved 5' RACE. This sample was sequenced with an Illumina HiSeq 2000. A universal primer binding site was added through template switching, and the final cDNA carried a unique molecular identifier so that TCR cDNA molecules could be counted accurately. First-strand cDNA for TCR alpha and beta chains was synthesized from specific primers in the conserved constant-segment region. To control for contamination, every cDNA library was double barcoded, receiving both a SMART-Mk sample barcode and Illumina barcodes. TruSeq adapter sequences, together with Illumina sample barcodes, were added in two successive PCR steps. TCR alpha and beta cDNA libraries were sequenced on the Illumina HiSeq platform with custom primers. In the authors' own workflow: Unique molecular identifiers were extracted from raw reads with MiGEC, and CDR3 positions were determined with MiXCR. Recombination models were inferred per individual with the repgenHMM and IGoR tools using an EM algorithm. Shared clonotype analysis was performed with the tcR package in R, normalizing sharing by the product of cloneset sizes. To study raw recombination free of thymic and clonal selection effects, out-of-frame nonproductive sequences were analyzed. TCRdb cleaned the public reads at Q25 with fastp, built clones with MiXCR and kept in-frame beta chains. Entries are consolidated by CDR3 protein sequence, retaining the most common genes and DNA. For this entry, the V and J calls and clone size follow TCRdb and not the study's own pipeline. In all, the sample holds 250,000 or so distinct CDR3 sequences, and around 8.8% of those were seen once. The top ten clones comprise roughly 3% of the sample.

The CDR3 numbers 12 residues from cysteine through phenylalanine. The retained sequence is limited to the CDR3, 36 bases, with the frame set at the first base. The same sample was also studied in work on yellow fever vaccine responses in identical twins. That second publication adds: The authors reported that the T cell response to vaccination in identical twins appeared partly convergent and partly personalized. In the study, vaccine-responding T cell clones were precisely tracked in identical twins.

The source material was CD8+ T cells sorted from blood. The TCR originated in a woman under 30 in good health. Recombination linked TRBV21-1 to TRBJ2-7. TRBV21-1 is tagged as a pseudogene. This receptor has the CDR3 CASSRGVHEQYF. The DNA sequence is as follows: TGTGCCAGCAGCAGAGGGGTCCACGAGCAGTACTTC.